The 32 T cell receptor beta chains in this list originate from one sample, sequenced in a study of blood T cells in healthy people across ages (dated by TCRdb to between 2014 and 2017). Library preparation used 5' RACE. A second about 6 to 11 cycle PCR used a sample-barcoded 5' primer and a J-beta primer mix. Using fastp trimming at Q25 and MiXCR clonotype assembly, TCRdb reanalyzed the public sequencing data and kept in-frame beta chains. One record per CDR3 amino acid sequence lists the most common genes and DNA. The sample records roughly 1.9 million distinct CDR3 sequences, roughly two fifths of which are singletons. The ten most abundant clones make up around 23% of the sample. The sequenced sample was blood. These receptors were obtained from a human donor in good health.

This clonotype has only a few counts. The chain is built from TRBV12-3 or TRBV12-4 and TRBJ1-2; D not certain. The CDR3 extends over 13 amino acids. V shed 5 bases and J shed 4 bases, with 11 bases lying between them. CDR3: CASSPSRLYGYTF. The CDR3 region has the DNA TGTGCCAGCAGTCCCAGTAGACTCTATGGCTACACCTTC.

Ten or more counts support this clonotype. The chain employs TRBV11-1 and TRBJ2-5; 8 positions match TRBD2. The CDR3 is 15 residues long. Germline V gene lookup returns CDR1 SGHAT and CDR2 FQDESV (reference sequence). J was trimmed by 4 bases and V by 1 base; bases with no gene match: 5. The CDR3 sequence is CASSLGAGEAETQYF. The CDR3 coding sequence is TGTGCCAGCAGCTTAGGAGCGGGGGAGGCAGAGACCCAGTACTTC.

CDR3 in DNA: TGCGCCAGCAGCCAAGAACCCCTAGATCAGCCCCAGCATTTT. Translation gives CASSQEPLDQPQHF. The rearrangement uses TRBV4-1 and TRBJ1-5; no clear D gene. The CDR3 has 14 residues. Per germline, CDR1 MGHRA and CDR2 YSYEKL. Trimming cost V 0 bases and J 5 bases, with 8 bases left between them.

This clonotype was counted between two and nine times. J is TRBJ1-1 and V is TRBV2; D might be TRBD1 (6 bases). Germline V gives CDR1 SNHLY, CDR2 FYNNEI. V was clipped by 8 bases and J by 5 bases, with 18 bases between them. The CDR3 is 14 residues long. CDR3 region: CASRLQGWATEAFF. The CDR3 nucleotides are TGTGCCAGCCGGCTACAGGGATGGGCGACTGAAGCTTTCTTT.

This clonotype was counted between two and nine times. The rearrangement links TRBV12-3 or TRBV12-4 to TRBJ2-7; D not resolved. V gave up 4 bases and J gave up 4 bases, with 8 bases separating them. The length of the CDR3 is 12 residues. The CDR3 region is CASSSRWYEQYF. The DNA for the CDR3 is TGTGCCAGCAGTTCAAGGTGGTACGAGCAGTACTTC.

The rearrangement joins TRBV14 to TRBJ2-5; D ambiguous. The J call could be wrong; TRBJ2-7 is a better fit for the DNA end. The germline V gene encodes CDR1 SGHDN and CDR2 FVKESK. This CDR3 has 14 residues. The CDR3 DNA sequence: TGTGCCAGCAGCCAGTTACACTACACCTACGAGCAGTACTTC. It translates to CASSQLHYTYEQYF.

This clonotype was found a few times. The chain is built from TRBV4-3 and TRBJ2-1, with 8 bases fitting TRBD2. V dropped 0 bases and J dropped 7; count of bases not matched to a gene: 8. CDR3 length: 16 residues. From germline, CDR1 is LGHNA and CDR2 YSLEER. The CDR3 loop is CASSQDRGGGLNEQFF. The CDR3 DNA is TGCGCCAGCAGCCAAGATCGGGGCGGGGGGCTTAATGAGCAGTTCTTC.

Regarding this clonotype: A junction end diverges from the germline sequence, so it may reflect a read error. J is TRBJ2-7 and V is TRBV27; D not certain. The CDR3 has 12 residues. CDR1 and CDR2 (germline): MNHEY, SMNVEV (reference sequence). This CDR3 reads CACSLNSYEQYF. Written as DNA, the CDR3 is TGTGCCTGCAGTCTCAACTCCTACGAGCAGTACTTC.

This clonotype occurred a few times. The chain has TRBV4-3 and TRBJ2-5; D might be TRBD1 (6 bases). Trimming stripped 1 base from V and 0 bases from J, with 15 bases between. The CDR3 totals 17 residues. Germline V gene lookup returns CDR1 LGHNA and CDR2 YSLEER. CDR3 amino acids: CASSQVRGRGYQETQYF. Written as DNA, the CDR3 is TGCGCCAGCAGCCAAGTACGGGGAAGGGGGTACCAAGAGACCCAGTACTTC.

This clonotype was picked up a small number of times. The V gene is TRBV10-3, the J gene TRBJ1-2, with D unresolved. Germline loops: CDR1 ENHRY, CDR2 SYGVKD. V gave up 2 bases and J gave up 1 base, with 5 bases separating them. This CDR3 is 13 amino acids long. The CDR3 loop reads CAISEQVNYGYTF. CDR3 nucleotides: TGTGCCATCAGTGAGCAGGTTAACTATGGCTACACCTTC.

This chain links TRBV11-1 with TRBJ2-1, with D possibly being TRBD1 or TRBD2 (6 bases each). The V end lost 1 base, the J end lost 6 bases, and 16 bases lay between the germline ends. The germline V gene has CDR1 SGHAT and CDR2 FQDESV (reference sequence). The CDR3 has 16 amino acids. The CDR3 DNA follows: TGTGCCAGCAGCTTAGGGGGGGCAGGCAACGTCAATGAGCAGTTCTTC. It codes for CASSLGGAGNVNEQFF.

The chain links TRBV2 to TRBJ2-1; the D call may be TRBD1 or TRBD2 (5 bases each). From germline, CDR1 is SNHLY and CDR2 FYNNEI. The CDR3 is made up of 14 amino acids. Trimming stripped 6 bases from V and 8 bases from J, with 17 bases between. The CDR3 coding sequence is TGTGCCAGCAGCTCCGAATCCCGGGGCCATGAGCAGTTCTTC. This gives the protein CASSSESRGHEQFF.

The V gene is TRBV20-1, the J gene TRBJ1-6; 8 bases are shared with TRBD1. Germline lookup yields CDR1 DFQATT and CDR2 SNEGSKA (reference sequence). The trim removed 0 bases at V and 4 bases at J, leaving 11 bases unmatched. The length of the CDR3 is 18 residues. The CDR3 loop reads CSARDPHRGSAYNSPLHF. CDR3 sequence (DNA): TGCAGTGCTAGAGACCCCCACAGGGGGTCAGCTTATAATTCACCCCTCCACTTT.

The sample holds a few counts of this clonotype. CDR3: CASRDRVTPDTQYF. In DNA, the CDR3 is TGTGCCAGCAGGGACAGGGTCACCCCGGATACGCAGTATTTT. V gene TRBV6-5 combines with J gene TRBJ2-3; 8 nucleotides agree with TRBD1. Germline-derived CDR1 and CDR2 are MNHEY and SVGAGI. The ends lost 6 bases at V and 6 bases at J; junction bases unmatched: 8. This CDR3 has 14 residues.

V is TRBV7-2 and J is TRBJ2-1; TRBD2 matches 12 bases. Germline CDR1 SGHTA, CDR2 FQGNSA. The CDR3 is made up of 15 amino acids. Trimming cost V 1 base and J 8 bases; bases outside gene matches: 3. CDR3 coding DNA: TGTGCCAGCAGCTTAGAGGCTAGCGGGGGGGATGAGCAGTTCTTC. This gives the protein CASSLEASGGDEQFF. Full variable domain (remainder filled in from reference TRBV7-2 and TRBJ2-1): GAGVSQSPSNKVTEKGKDVELRCDPISGHTALYWYRQSLGQGLEFLIYFQGNSAPDKSGLPSDRFSAERTGGSVSTLTIQRTQQEDSAVYLCASSLEASGGDEQFFGPGTRLTVL.

V and J are TRBV4-3 and TRBJ2-7; TRBD2 might be the D (5 bases). The CDR3 loop spans 13 amino acids. Trimming pared 0 bases from V and 5 bases from J, leaving 8 bases between. CDR1 and CDR2 from the germline V gene are LGHNA and YSLEER. CDR3 in DNA: TGCGCCAGCAGCCAAGATAGAGGGCACGAGCAGTACTTC. This encodes CASSQDRGHEQYF.

V is TRBV7-9 and J is TRBJ2-1; 9 bases match TRBD1. The DNA end lines up better with TRBJ2-7; the J call may be wrong. The germline gives CDR1 SEHNR, CDR2 FQNEAQ (reference sequence). The CDR3 consists of 14 residues. The CDR3 coding sequence is TGTGCCAGCAGCGAGGGACAGGGTTTTGACGAGCAGTACTTC. This encodes CASSEGQGFDEQYF.

V gene TRBV29-1 combines with J gene TRBJ2-4; the match to TRBD2 covers 7 bases. V was clipped by 4 bases and J by 9 bases; unmatched bases: 3. The CDR3 sequence is 11 residues long. CDR1 and CDR2 (germline): SQVTM, ANQGSEA. The CDR3 spells CSVAREGIQYF. The CDR3 nucleotides are TGCAGCGTTGCAAGGGAGGGCATTCAGTACTTC.

This chain uses TRBV29-1 with TRBJ1-3; D is unclear. V shed 6 bases and J shed 2 bases, with 11 bases lying between them. This CDR3 contains 13 residues. From germline, CDR1 is SQVTM and CDR2 ANQGSEA. CDR3 in DNA: TGCAGCGTCCGGACGGCGGCTGGAAACACCATATATTTT. As protein: CSVRTAAGNTIYF.

The V call is TRBV29-1, the J call TRBJ2-7; 7 bases align to TRBD1. The CDR3 totals 14 residues. The germline V gene encodes CDR1 SQVTM and CDR2 ANQGSEA. J lost 1 base, V lost 4 bases, and 7 bases had no gene match. The CDR3 spells CSVVSRTGSYEQYF. The CDR3 DNA sequence: TGCAGCGTTGTAAGTCGGACAGGTTCCTACGAGCAGTACTTC.

The chain recombines TRBV7-2 with TRBJ1-5, with 8 bases aligning to TRBD1. The trim removed 1 base at V and 4 bases at J, leaving 12 bases unmatched. The germline V gene has CDR1 SGHTA and CDR2 FQGNSA. The CDR3 consists of 18 residues. This CDR3 reads CASSLDLLGTGLNQPQHF. The CDR3 DNA sequence: TGTGCCAGCAGCTTAGACTTACTAGGGACAGGCCTTAATCAGCCCCAGCATTTT.

This chain joins TRBV3-1 and TRBJ2-5; 12 bases line up with TRBD2. Unmatched junction bases numbered 6, after V lost 6 bases and J lost 1 base. The CDR3 spans 16 residues. CDR1 and CDR2 (germline): LGHDT, YNNKEL (reference sequence). The CDR3 reads CASRLAGGPIQETQYF. Here the CDR3 DNA reads TGTGCCAGCAGGCTAGCGGGGGGGCCGATCCAAGAGACCCAGTACTTC.

J is TRBJ2-7 and V is TRBV7-9; D is ambiguous. CDR3 length: 13 amino acids. With 2 bases removed from V and 5 bases from J, the gap between germline ends came to 10 bases. CDR1 is SEHNR and CDR2 is FQNEAQ in the germline V gene (reference sequence). The CDR3 nucleotides are TGTGCCAGCAGCTTATTGGGTCTGGACGAGCAGTACTTC. Encoded protein: CASSLLGLDEQYF.

This clonotype was detected only a few times. The rearrangement links TRBV5-1 to TRBJ2-7, with TRBD1 as a possible D gene (8 bases). Germline V lookup: CDR1 SGHRS, CDR2 YFSETQ. This CDR3 is built from 14 residues. Trimming shortened V by 2 bases and J by 6 bases, and 15 bases separated the two germline ends. CDR3 sequence: CASSLRTGRGEQYF. The CDR3 DNA sequence: TGCGCCAGCAGCTTAAGGACAGGGAGGGGCGAGCAGTACTTC.

The chain has TRBV6-2 or TRBV6-3 and TRBJ2-1; D is unresolved. V was shortened by 6 bases and J by 8 bases, with 17 bases between the two germline ends. CDR3 size: 14 residues. CDR1 and CDR2 (germline): MNHEY, SVGEGT. The CDR3 reads CASSRRGSDDEQFF. The CDR3 nucleotides are TGTGCCAGCAGCCGACGAGGATCTGACGATGAGCAGTTCTTC.

This clonotype appeared a few times. The chain joins TRBV19 to TRBJ2-6; D might be TRBD1 or TRBD2, each matching 5 bases. From germline, CDR1 is LNHDA and CDR2 SQIVND (reference sequence). V dropped 7 bases and J dropped 1 base, with 11 bases sitting between them. This CDR3 has 15 amino acids. The DNA of the CDR3 is TGTGCCAGTACTGGGGGAAGGTCTGGGGCCAACGTCCTGACTTTC. It codes for CASTGGRSGANVLTF.

This clonotype was seen a few times. The rearrangement uses TRBV20-1 and TRBJ2-1; unclear D gene. Deletions cut 6 bases from V and 0 bases from J, with 12 bases between. The CDR3 sequence is 14 residues long. Germline assignment: CDR1 DFQATT and CDR2 SNEGSKA (reference sequence). This CDR3 reads CSAAPLGSYNEQFF. CDR3 DNA sequence: TGCAGTGCCGCCCCGTTGGGCTCCTACAATGAGCAGTTCTTC.

This clonotype turned up a few times. The V and J genes are TRBV5-1 and TRBJ2-5; D is possibly TRBD1 or TRBD2 (5 bases each). V lost 1 base to trimming and J lost 0 bases, with 16 bases between them. The CDR3 is made up of 17 amino acids. CDR1 SGHRS and CDR2 YFSETQ come from the germline V gene. The DNA of the CDR3 is TGCGCCAGCAGCTTGACAGGCGCCCGGGGAAACCAAGAGACCCAGTACTTC. This encodes CASSLTGARGNQETQYF.

The chain joins TRBV7-2 to TRBJ1-2, with 11 bases matching TRBD1. Trimming took 5 bases from V and 6 from J; bases not matched to a gene: 8. From germline, CDR1 is SGHTA and CDR2 FQGNSA. The CDR3 spans 15 residues. This CDR3 reads CASSLGQGAIHGYTF. The CDR3 bases are TGTGCCAGCAGCCTAGGACAGGGGGCGATACATGGCTACACCTTC.

This sequence joins TRBV5-6 and TRBJ1-1; D not certain. The V end lost 3 bases, the J end lost 1 base, and 13 bases lay between the germline ends. The germline gives CDR1 SGHDT, CDR2 YYEEEE. This CDR3 has 15 amino acids. The DNA of the CDR3 is TGTGCCAGCAGCTCGCCCGGGCCCGAGAACACTGAAGCTTTCTTT. This gives the protein CASSSPGPENTEAFF.

The rearrangement uses TRBV12-3 or TRBV12-4 and TRBJ1-2, with 8 bases lining up with TRBD1. The CDR3 consists of 14 residues. The J segment lost 7 bases and the V segment lost 5 bases, leaving 9 bases of the junction unmatched. CDR3 amino acids: CASSPSTGGGGYTF. The CDR3 coding sequence is TGTGCCAGCAGTCCCTCTACAGGGGGTGGTGGCTACACCTTC.

This clonotype was seen more than once but under ten times. The chain employs TRBV5-1 and TRBJ2-3, with unresolved D. Trimming shortened V by 5 bases and J by 2 bases, and 9 bases separated the two germline ends. The germline V gene has CDR1 SGHRS and CDR2 YFSETQ. The CDR3 is made up of 13 amino acids. CDR3 loop: CASRGGPTDTQYF. CDR3 coding DNA: TGCGCCAGCAGGGGCGGACCCACAGATACGCAGTATTTT.